The next 10 T cell receptor beta chains were all read from a single sample in a study of blood T cell repertoires in COVID-19. TCRdb's table, derived via immunoSEQ multiplex PCR, lists solely in-frame clones and lacks some. The sample has about 270,000 clones; 75% to 90% are singletons. Sequencing input: PBMCs or T cells enriched from blood (not recorded which). The receptors originated from a woman aged 18 to 35 who had recovered from COVID-19.

The V and J genes are TRBV4-1 and TRBJ2-3; 15 bases are a match to TRBD2. CDR1 MGHRA and CDR2 YSYEKL come from the germline V gene. This CDR3 is 16 amino acids long. V lost 4 bases, J lost 5 bases, and 4 bases stayed unmatched. The CDR3 is CASSLGLAGGVDTQYF. In nucleotides, the CDR3 is TGCGCCAGCAGCCTGGGACTAGCGGGGGGTGTAGATACGCAGTATTTT.

The V and J genes are TRBV4-1 and TRBJ1-5; D is unclear. The germline gives CDR1 MGHRA, CDR2 YSYEKL. Trimming stripped 0 bases from V and 4 bases from J, with 4 bases between. CDR3 length: 13 amino acids. The DNA of the CDR3 is TGCGCCAGCAGCCAAGAGGAGAATCAGCCCCAGCATTTT. This gives the protein CASSQEENQPQHF.

The chain recombines TRBV5-4 with TRBJ2-2, with no clear D. Per germline, CDR1 SGHNT and CDR2 YYREEE (reference sequence). Deletions cut 2 bases from V and 3 bases from J, with 11 bases between. The CDR3 extends over 15 amino acids. The chain's CDR3 is CASSFAALDTGELFF. In nucleotides, the CDR3 is TGTGCCAGCAGCTTTGCGGCTTTAGACACCGGGGAGCTGTTTTTT. Full variable domain (outside the CDR3, taken from reference TRBV5-4 and TRBJ2-2): ETGVTQSPTHLIKTRGQQVTLRCSSQSGHNTVSWYQQALGQGPQFIFQYYREEENGRGNFPPRFSGLQFPNYSSELNVNALELDDSALYLCASSFAALDTGELFFGEGSRLTVL.

This sequence joins TRBV7-9 and TRBJ1-4; the D gene is possibly TRBD1 (6 bases). V gave up 2 bases and J gave up 5 bases, with 9 bases separating them. The CDR3 has 14 amino acids. Germline CDR1 reads SEHNR; CDR2 reads FQNEAQ (reference sequence). The CDR3 sequence is CASSLPTGNEKLFF. CDR3 nucleotides: TGTGCCAGCAGCTTACCGACAGGCAATGAAAAACTGTTTTTT. Full variable domain (outside the CDR3, taken from reference TRBV7-9 and TRBJ1-4): DTGVSQNPRHKITKRGQNVTFRCDPISEHNRLYWYRQTLGQGPEFLTYFQNEAQLEKSRLLSDRFSAERPKGSFSTLEIQRTEQGDSAMYLCASSLPTGNEKLFFGSGTQLSVL.

The V and J genes are TRBV19 and TRBJ2-1; TRBD2 matches 11 bases. Trimming at V came to 1 base and at J to 7 bases, leaving 3 bases not matched to a gene. CDR3 length: 15 residues. CDR1 is LNHDA and CDR2 is SQIVND in the germline V gene (reference sequence). The CDR3 reads CASSIGSGGANEQFF. CDR3 DNA sequence: TGTGCCAGTAGTATAGGTAGCGGGGGGGCAAATGAGCAGTTCTTC.

V gene TRBV18 combines with J gene TRBJ2-1, with D possibly TRBD1 on 5 matching bases. Germline V CDR1 and CDR2: KGHSH, LQKENI. The CDR3 has 16 amino acids. The V gene lost 5 bases and the J gene lost 1 base, with 15 bases spanning the gap. CDR3 sequence reads: CASSKTGPPSYNEQFF. In nucleotides, the CDR3 is TGTGCCAGCTCAAAAACAGGTCCCCCATCCTACAATGAGCAGTTCTTC. The full variable domain, with the rest looked up from reference TRBV18 and TRBJ2-1, is NAGVMQNPRHLVRRRGQEARLRCSPMKGHSHVYWYRQLPEEGLKFMVYLQKENIIDESGMPKERFSAEFPKEGPSILRIQQVVRGDSAAYFCASSKTGPPSYNEQFFGPGTRLTVL.

In its sample, this clone was seen many times. The chain combines TRBV2 with TRBJ1-2; D might be TRBD1 (5 bases). Between the trimmed V and J ends, which lost 5 bases and 0 bases, there was a span of 10 bases. The CDR3 spans 14 residues. Germline V gene data show CDR1 as SNHLY and CDR2 as FYNNEI. The CDR3 sequence: CASSPGTANYGYTF. CDR3 in DNA: TGTGCCAGCAGTCCGGGGACTGCTAACTATGGCTACACCTTC.

The chain has TRBV5-1 and TRBJ1-4; TRBD1 matches 7 bases. The CDR3 consists of 14 residues. Germline values: CDR1 SGHRS, CDR2 YFSETQ. V gave up 0 bases and J gave up 8 bases; unmatched junction bases: 4. The CDR3 sequence is CASSLGTGGEKLFF. The CDR3 DNA reads TGCGCCAGCAGCTTGGGGACAGGAGGCGAAAAACTGTTTTTT.

The V and J genes are TRBV5-4 and TRBJ1-6; TRBD1 is a possible D gene (6 bases). The V and J ends lost 5 bases and 4 bases respectively, with 13 bases between them. The germline gives CDR1 SGHNT, CDR2 YYREEE (reference sequence). This CDR3 has 15 residues. Written as DNA, the CDR3 is TGTGCCAGCAGGGAACTGGGACATTATAATTCACCCCTCCACTTT. It encodes CASRELGHYNSPLHF.

The rearrangement links TRBV27 to TRBJ2-7; TRBD1 matches at 9 bases. The CDR3 sequence is 14 residues long. The V gene's germline CDR1 is MNHEY and CDR2 SMNVEV (reference sequence). J was trimmed by 5 bases and V by 5 bases; bases with no gene match: 7. CDR3 nucleotides: TGTGCCAGCAGTAGGGGACAGGGTCGACACGAGCAGTACTTC. It codes for CASSRGQGRHEQYF.